The 15 T cell receptor beta chains in this list originate from one sample, sequenced in a study of blood T cells in healthy people across ages. Alongside a J-beta primer mix, a sample-barcoded 5' primer served in a second PCR lasting roughly 6 to 12 cycles. TCRdb passed the 5' RACE reads through MiXCR, listing each CDR3 protein once. The table records about 1.4 million distinct CDR3 sequences, approximately 60% of them present only once. Source material: blood. Receptors were obtained from a man between 18 and 29 years old in good health.

Note on this clonotype: An end of the junction does not agree with germline; a read error may underlie this. The chain combines TRBV6-2 or TRBV6-3 with TRBJ2-3, with D possibly TRBD1 on 6 matching bases. Germline V gives CDR1 MNHEY, CDR2 SVGEGT. This CDR3 spans 13 amino acids. Here the CDR3 reads CASSTGDTDTQYF. The CDR3 DNA is TGTGCCAGCAGTACCGGGGACACAGATACGCAGTATTTC.

This clonotype occurred a few times. The junction does not match germline at one end; this may be a read error. J is TRBJ2-2 and V is TRBV5-1; 8 nucleotides align to TRBD2. In germline, CDR1 is SGHRS, CDR2 YFSETQ. The CDR3 runs 15 residues. In nucleotides, the CDR3 is TGTGCCAGCAGCTTAGCGGGGACTAACACCGGGGAGCTGTTTTTT. This codes for CASSLAGTNTGELFF. The variable domain in full, with the rest retrieved from reference TRBV5-1 and TRBJ2-2, is KAGVTQTPRYLIKTRGQQVTLSCSPISGHRSVSWYQQTPGQGLQFLFEYFSETQRNKGNFPGRFSGRQFSNSRSEMNVSTLELGDSALYLCASSLAGTNTGELFFGEGSRLTVL.

This chain joins TRBV15 and TRBJ1-6, with 7 bases lining up with TRBD1. The CDR3 is 13 amino acids. J was trimmed by 7 bases and V by 5 bases; bases with no gene match: 2. Per the germline V gene, CDR1 is LNHNV and CDR2 is YYDKDF (reference sequence). CDR3 residues: CATSEGQNSPLHF. CDR3 coding DNA: TGTGCCACCAGCGAGGGACAGAATTCACCCCTCCACTTT.

V usage is TRBV4-1 and J usage is TRBJ1-2; tentative D call: TRBD1 (6 bases). CDR1 and CDR2 (germline): MGHRA, YSYEKL. Trimming took 4 bases from V and 1 from J, leaving 19 bases between them. The CDR3 length is 17 residues. CDR3 loop: CASSRPIQGPLNYGYTF. DNA for the CDR3: TGCGCCAGCAGCCGCCCAATACAGGGCCCACTTAACTATGGCTACACCTTC.

CDR3 region: CASSHLHPVGANVLTF. CDR3 in DNA: TGTGCCAGCAGCCATCTCCACCCAGTTGGGGCCAACGTCCTGACTTTC. V gene TRBV3-1 combines with J gene TRBJ2-6, with D unclear. V was shortened by 3 bases and J by 3 bases, with 12 bases between the two germline ends. Germline V gene lookup returns CDR1 LGHDT and CDR2 YNNKEL (reference sequence). The CDR3 is made up of 16 amino acids.

This chain connects TRBV24-1 to TRBJ2-4; 8 nucleotides align to TRBD1. The assigned J gene may be wrong: the sequence end matches TRBJ2-7 better. The V gene's germline CDR1 is KGHDR and CDR2 SFDVKD. The CDR3 covers 14 residues. The CDR3 here is CATSDPGQGDEQYF. The CDR3 DNA is TGTGCCACCAGTGACCCTGGACAGGGCGACGAGCAGTACTTC.

The J gene is TRBJ1-2, the V gene TRBV4-2, with D maybe TRBD1 (6 bases). Trimming took 4 bases from V and 7 from J, leaving 22 bases between them. The CDR3 has 16 residues. Germline V gene data show CDR1 as LGHNA and CDR2 as YNFKEQ. DNA for the CDR3: TGTGCCAGCAGCCTAAACCAAGGCGGGGACATTGGTGGCTACACCTTC. Amino acid sequence: CASSLNQGGDIGGYTF.

The chain carries TRBV15 and TRBJ2-7; D unresolved. CDR1 and CDR2 (germline): LNHNV, YYDKDF (reference sequence). This CDR3 is built from 15 residues. Trimming took 5 bases from V and 1 from J, leaving 15 bases between them. The chain's CDR3 is CATSQFAPLSYEQYF. The CDR3 DNA is TGTGCCACCAGCCAGTTTGCACCCCTTTCCTACGAGCAGTACTTC.

V and J are TRBV5-1 and TRBJ2-4; no clear D gene. Trimming stripped 0 bases from V and 0 bases from J, with 13 bases between. CDR1 and CDR2 from the germline V gene are SGHRS and YFSETQ. The CDR3 sequence is 17 residues long. CDR3 DNA: TGCGCCAGCAGCTTGGCCACCGTCCAACTAGCCAAAAACATTCAGTACTTC. Translation gives CASSLATVQLAKNIQYF.

This clonotype has only a few counts. The V gene is TRBV6-6, the J gene TRBJ1-2, with 11 bases that match TRBD1. The ends lost 8 bases at V and 7 bases at J; junction bases unmatched: 15. This CDR3 has 16 amino acids. Germline V lookup: CDR1 MNHNY, CDR2 SVGAGI (reference sequence). CDR3 protein: CASCPGAGQGASGYTF. DNA for the CDR3: TGTGCCAGCTGCCCGGGGGCCGGACAGGGGGCCAGTGGCTACACCTTC.

This rearrangement joins TRBV15 to TRBJ2-7; a weak D match, TRBD1 (5 bases). The CDR3 contains 13 residues. V was cut by 5 bases and J by 5 bases, with 13 bases left in between. Germline CDR1 LNHNV, CDR2 YYDKDF (reference sequence). CDR3 in DNA: TGTGCCACCAGCGGCAGGGTTACGAACGAGCAGTACTTC. It yields the protein CATSGRVTNEQYF.

The V and J genes are TRBV28 and TRBJ2-7; no reliable D call. Per the germline V gene, CDR1 is MDHEN and CDR2 is SYDVKM. Deletions cut 7 bases from V and 4 bases from J, with 8 bases between. CDR3 size: 11 residues. CDR3 nucleotides: TGTGCCAGCAAAACCGCTTACGAGCAGTACTTC. Its translation is CASKTAYEQYF. Based on the CDR3 plus reference TRBV28 and TRBJ2-7, the full variable domain is DVKVTQSSRYLVKRTGEKVFLECVQDMDHENMFWYRQDPGLGLRLIYFSYDVKMKEKGDIPEGYSVSREKKERFSLILESASTNQTSMYLCASKTAYEQYFGPGTRLTVT.

The chain has TRBV20-1 and TRBJ1-1; D is uncertain. This CDR3 is built from 12 residues. Germline V gives CDR1 DFQATT, CDR2 SNEGSKA (reference sequence). V was trimmed by 0 bases and J by 4 bases, leaving 6 bases between them. CDR3 region: CSARDDVTEAFF. The CDR3 nucleotides read TGCAGTGCTAGAGATGACGTCACTGAAGCTTTCTTT.

V usage is TRBV7-2 and J usage is TRBJ2-7; D perhaps matches TRBD2 (5 bases). From germline, CDR1 is SGHTA and CDR2 FQGNSA. The germline V and J ends were trimmed by 4 bases and 3 bases, with 16 bases remaining between them. The CDR3 spans 15 residues. The CDR3 loop is CASSSAPGIYYEQYF. For the CDR3, the DNA is TGTGCCAGCAGCTCCGCCCCGGGGATTTACTACGAGCAGTACTTC.

The chain carries TRBV6-5 and TRBJ2-7; 7 nucleotides align to TRBD1. CDR1 MNHEY and CDR2 SVGAGI come from the germline V gene. The CDR3 runs to 18 residues. The J segment lost 3 bases and the V segment lost 0 bases, leaving 14 bases of the junction unmatched. CDR3 bases: TGTGCCAGCAGTTACTCGAGTCCGGGACAGTCAAAGCTCTACGAGCAGTACTTC. This sequence encodes CASSYSSPGQSKLYEQYF.